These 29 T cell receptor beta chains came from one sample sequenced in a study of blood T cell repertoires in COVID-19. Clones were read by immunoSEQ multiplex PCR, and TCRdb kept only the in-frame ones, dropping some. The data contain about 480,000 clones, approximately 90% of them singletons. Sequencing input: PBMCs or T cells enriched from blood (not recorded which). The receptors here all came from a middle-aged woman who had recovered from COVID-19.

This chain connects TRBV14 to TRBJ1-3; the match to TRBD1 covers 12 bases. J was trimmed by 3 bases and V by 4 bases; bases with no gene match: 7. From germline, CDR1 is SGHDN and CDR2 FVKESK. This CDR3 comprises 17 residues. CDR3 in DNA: TGTGCCAGCAGCCCATCAGGGGACAGGGGGCTTGGAAACACCATATATTTT. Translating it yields CASSPSGDRGLGNTIYF.

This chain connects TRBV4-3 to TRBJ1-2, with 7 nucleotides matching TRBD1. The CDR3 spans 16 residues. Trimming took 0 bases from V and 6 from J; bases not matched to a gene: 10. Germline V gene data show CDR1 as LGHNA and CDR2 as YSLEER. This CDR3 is CASSQDRFQGDHGYTF. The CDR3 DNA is TGCGCCAGCAGCCAAGATCGATTCCAGGGGGACCATGGCTACACCTTC.

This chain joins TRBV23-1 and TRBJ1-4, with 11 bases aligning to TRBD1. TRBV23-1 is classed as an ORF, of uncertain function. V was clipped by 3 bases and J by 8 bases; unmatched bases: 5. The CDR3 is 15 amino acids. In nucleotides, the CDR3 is TGCGCCAGCAGTCATAGGGACAGGGGGGAGGAAAAACTGTTTTTT. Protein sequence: CASSHRDRGEEKLFF.

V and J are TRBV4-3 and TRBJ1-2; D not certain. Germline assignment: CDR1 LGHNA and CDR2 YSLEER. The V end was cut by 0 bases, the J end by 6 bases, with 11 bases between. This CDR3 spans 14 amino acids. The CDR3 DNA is TGCGCCAGCAGCCAAGATCGGAGGGTAGATGGCTACACCTTC. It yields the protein CASSQDRRVDGYTF.

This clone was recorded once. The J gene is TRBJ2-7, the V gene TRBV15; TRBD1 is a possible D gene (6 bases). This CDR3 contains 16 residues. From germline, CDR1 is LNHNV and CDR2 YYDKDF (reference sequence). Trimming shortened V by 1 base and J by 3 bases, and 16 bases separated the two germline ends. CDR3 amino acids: CATSRGGSGVGYEQYF. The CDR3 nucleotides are TGTGCCACCAGCAGAGGGGGATCAGGGGTGGGCTACGAGCAGTACTTC.

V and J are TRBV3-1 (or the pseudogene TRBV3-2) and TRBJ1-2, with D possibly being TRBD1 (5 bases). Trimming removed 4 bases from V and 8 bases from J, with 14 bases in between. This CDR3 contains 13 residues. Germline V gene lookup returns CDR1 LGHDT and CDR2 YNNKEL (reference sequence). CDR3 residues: CASSPGGGQGYTF. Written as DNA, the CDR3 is TGTGCCAGCAGCCCGGGGGGGGGTCAGGGCTACACCTTC.

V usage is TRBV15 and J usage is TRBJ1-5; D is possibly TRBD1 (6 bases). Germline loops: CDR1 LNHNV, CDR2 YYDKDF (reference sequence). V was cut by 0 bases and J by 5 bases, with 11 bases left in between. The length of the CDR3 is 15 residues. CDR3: CATSRDAGGHQPQHF. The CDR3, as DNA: TGTGCCACCAGCAGAGATGCCGGGGGGCATCAGCCCCAGCATTTT.

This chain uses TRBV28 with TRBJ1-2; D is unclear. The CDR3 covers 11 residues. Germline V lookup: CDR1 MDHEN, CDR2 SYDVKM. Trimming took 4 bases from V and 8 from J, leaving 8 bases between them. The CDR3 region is CASSSLMGYTF. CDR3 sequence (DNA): TGTGCCAGCAGTTCCCTTATGGGCTACACCTTC.

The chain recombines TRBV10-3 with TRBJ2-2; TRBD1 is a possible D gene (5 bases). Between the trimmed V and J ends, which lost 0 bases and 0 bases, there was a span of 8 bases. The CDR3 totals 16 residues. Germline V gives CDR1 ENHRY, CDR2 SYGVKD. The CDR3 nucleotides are TGTGCCATCAGTGAGTCGACAGCCCCGAACACCGGGGAGCTGTTTTTT. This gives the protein CAISESTAPNTGELFF.

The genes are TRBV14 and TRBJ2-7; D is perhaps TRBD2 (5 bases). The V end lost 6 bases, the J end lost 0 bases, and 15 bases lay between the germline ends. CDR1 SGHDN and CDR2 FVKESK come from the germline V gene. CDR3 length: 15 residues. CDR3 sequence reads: CASSSGSLGSYEQYF. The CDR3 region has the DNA TGTGCCAGCAGTTCGGGATCCCTGGGCTCCTACGAGCAGTACTTC.

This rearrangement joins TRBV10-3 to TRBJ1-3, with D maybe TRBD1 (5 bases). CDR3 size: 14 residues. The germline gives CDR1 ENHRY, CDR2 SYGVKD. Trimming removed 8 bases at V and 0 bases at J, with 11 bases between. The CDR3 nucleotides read TGTGCCATCGGAGATGGGGCCTCTGGAAACACCATATATTTT. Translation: CAIGDGASGNTIYF.

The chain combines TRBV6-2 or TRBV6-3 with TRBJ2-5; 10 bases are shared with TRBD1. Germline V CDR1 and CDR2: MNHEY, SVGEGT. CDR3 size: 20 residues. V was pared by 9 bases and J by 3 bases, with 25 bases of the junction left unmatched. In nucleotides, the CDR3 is TGTGCCAGTAGCCCCAAGGTCGACCTAAAGACAGGGGGCCACAAAGAGACCCAGTACTTC. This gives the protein CASSPKVDLKTGGHKETQYF.

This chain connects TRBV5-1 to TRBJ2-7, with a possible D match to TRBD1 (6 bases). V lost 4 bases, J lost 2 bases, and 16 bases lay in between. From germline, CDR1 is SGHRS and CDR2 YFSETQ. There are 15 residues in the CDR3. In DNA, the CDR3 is TGCGCCAGCAGCCTAGGACAGTCTTCTCCCTACGAGCAGTACTTC. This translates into CASSLGQSSPYEQYF.

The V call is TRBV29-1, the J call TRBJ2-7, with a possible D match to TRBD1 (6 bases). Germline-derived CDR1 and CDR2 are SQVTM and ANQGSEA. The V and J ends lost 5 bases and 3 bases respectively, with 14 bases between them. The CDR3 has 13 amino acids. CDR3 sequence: CSVSPGTLYEQYF. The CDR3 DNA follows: TGCAGCGTTAGCCCCGGGACACTCTACGAGCAGTACTTC.

CDR3 in DNA: TGTGCCAGCAGCGCTAGCGGGAGCGTTACCTATGAGCAGTTCTTC. This sequence encodes CASSASGSVTYEQFF. The chain recombines TRBV9 with TRBJ2-1; 10 bases line up with TRBD2. CDR1 is SGDLS and CDR2 is YYNGEE in the germline V gene. V was pared by 3 bases and J by 8 bases, with 8 bases of the junction left unmatched. There are 15 residues in the CDR3.

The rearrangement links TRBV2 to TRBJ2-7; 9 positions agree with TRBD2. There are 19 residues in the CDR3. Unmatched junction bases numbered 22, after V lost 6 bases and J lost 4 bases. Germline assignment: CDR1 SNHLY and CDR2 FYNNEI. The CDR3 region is CASSVPGQTLAGAGYEQYF. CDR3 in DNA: TGTGCCAGCAGCGTACCGGGACAGACCTTAGCGGGAGCGGGGTACGAGCAGTACTTC.

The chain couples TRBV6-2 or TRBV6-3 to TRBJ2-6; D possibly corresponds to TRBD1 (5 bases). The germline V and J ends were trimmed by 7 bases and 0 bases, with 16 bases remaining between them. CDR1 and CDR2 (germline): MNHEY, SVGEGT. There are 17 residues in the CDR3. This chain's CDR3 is CASTPDRLLSGANVLTF. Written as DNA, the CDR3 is TGTGCCAGCACCCCCGACAGATTACTCTCTGGGGCCAACGTCCTGACTTTC.

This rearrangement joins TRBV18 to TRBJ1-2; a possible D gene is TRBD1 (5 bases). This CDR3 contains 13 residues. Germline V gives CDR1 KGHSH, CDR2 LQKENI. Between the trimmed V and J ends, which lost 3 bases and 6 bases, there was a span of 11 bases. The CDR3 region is CASSPTQENGYTF. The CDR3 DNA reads TGTGCCAGCTCACCCACACAGGAAAATGGCTACACCTTC.

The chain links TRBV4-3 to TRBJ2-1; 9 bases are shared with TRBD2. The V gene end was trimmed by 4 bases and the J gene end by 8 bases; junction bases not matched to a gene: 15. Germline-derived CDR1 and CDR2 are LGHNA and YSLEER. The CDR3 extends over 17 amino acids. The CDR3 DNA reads TGCGCCAGCAGCCCCGCCCCATTTAGCGGGAGCGAGGATGAGCAGTTCTTC. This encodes CASSPAPFSGSEDEQFF.

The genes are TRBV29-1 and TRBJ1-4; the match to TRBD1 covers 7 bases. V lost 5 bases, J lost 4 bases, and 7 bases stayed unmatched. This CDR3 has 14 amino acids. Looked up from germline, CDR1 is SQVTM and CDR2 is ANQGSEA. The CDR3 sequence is CSVSPGQLNEKLFF. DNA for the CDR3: TGCAGCGTTTCGCCGGGACAGCTTAATGAAAAACTGTTTTTT.

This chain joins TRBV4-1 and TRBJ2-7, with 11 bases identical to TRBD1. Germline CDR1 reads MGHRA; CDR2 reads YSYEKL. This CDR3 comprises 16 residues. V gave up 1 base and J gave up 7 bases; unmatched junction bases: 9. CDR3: CASSQGRGQGAYEQYF. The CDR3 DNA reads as TGCGCCAGCAGCCAAGGTAGAGGACAGGGGGCGTATGAGCAGTACTTC.

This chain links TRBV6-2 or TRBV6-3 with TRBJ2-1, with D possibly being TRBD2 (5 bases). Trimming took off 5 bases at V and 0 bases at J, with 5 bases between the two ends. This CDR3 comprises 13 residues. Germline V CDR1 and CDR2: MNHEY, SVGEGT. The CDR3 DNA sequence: TGTGCCAGCAGTAGCGGCTCCTACAATGAGCAGTTCTTC. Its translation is CASSSGSYNEQFF.

In DNA, the CDR3 is TGTGCCAGTAGTCTACGGACAGGGAGTATTGAGCCCCAGCATTTT. This sequence encodes CASSLRTGSIEPQHF. The chain employs TRBV19 and TRBJ1-5; 8 bases are shared with TRBD1. CDR1 is LNHDA, CDR2 SQIVND, per germline (reference sequence). With 5 bases clipped from V and 8 bases from J, the junction kept 11 bases outside the gene matches. The CDR3 sequence is 15 residues long.

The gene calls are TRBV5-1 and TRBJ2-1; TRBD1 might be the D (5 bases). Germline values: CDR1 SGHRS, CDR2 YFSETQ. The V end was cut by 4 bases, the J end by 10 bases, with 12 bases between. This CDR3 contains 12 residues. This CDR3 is CASSPDSLEQFF. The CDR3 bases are TGCGCCAGCAGCCCTGACAGCCTGGAGCAGTTCTTC.

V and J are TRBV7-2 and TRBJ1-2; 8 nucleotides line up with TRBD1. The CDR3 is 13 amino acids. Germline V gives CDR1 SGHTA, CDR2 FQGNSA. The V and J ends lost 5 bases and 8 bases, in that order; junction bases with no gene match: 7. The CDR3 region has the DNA TGTGCCAGCAGCCCCGGACAGGGTTTAGGCTACACCTTC. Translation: CASSPGQGLGYTF.

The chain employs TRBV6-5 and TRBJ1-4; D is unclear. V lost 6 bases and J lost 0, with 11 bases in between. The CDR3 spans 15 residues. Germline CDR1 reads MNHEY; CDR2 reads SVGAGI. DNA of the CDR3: TGTGCCAGCAGCAAAACACAAACAACTAATGAAAAACTGTTTTTT. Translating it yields CASSKTQTTNEKLFF.

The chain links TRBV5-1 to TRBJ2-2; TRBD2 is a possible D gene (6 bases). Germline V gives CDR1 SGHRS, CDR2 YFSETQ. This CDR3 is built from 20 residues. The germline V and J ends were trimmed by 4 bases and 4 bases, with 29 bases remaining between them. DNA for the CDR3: TGCGCCAGCAGCATCAGGAGCGGGCCCCCACCCCGTGTCGGCACCGGGGAGCTGTTTTTT. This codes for CASSIRSGPPPRVGTGELFF. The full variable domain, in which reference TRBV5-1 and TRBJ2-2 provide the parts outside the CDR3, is KAGVTQTPRYLIKTRGQQVTLSCSPISGHRSVSWYQQTPGQGLQFLFEYFSETQRNKGNFPGRFSGRQFSNSRSEMNVSTLELGDSALYLCASSIRSGPPPRVGTGELFFGEGSRLTVL.

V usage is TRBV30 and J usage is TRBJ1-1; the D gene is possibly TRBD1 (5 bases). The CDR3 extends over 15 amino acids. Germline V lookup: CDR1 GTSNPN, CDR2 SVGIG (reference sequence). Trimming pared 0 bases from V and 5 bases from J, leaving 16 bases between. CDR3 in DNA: TGTGCCTGGAGTGTTGGGCAGGGTGGATGGACTGAAGCTTTCTTT. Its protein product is CAWSVGQGGWTEAFF.

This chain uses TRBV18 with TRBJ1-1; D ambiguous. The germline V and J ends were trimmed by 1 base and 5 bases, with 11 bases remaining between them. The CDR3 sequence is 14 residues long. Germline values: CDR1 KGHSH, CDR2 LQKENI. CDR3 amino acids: CASSPLRSKTEAFF. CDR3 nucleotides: TGTGCCAGCTCACCACTAAGAAGCAAGACTGAAGCTTTCTTT.